The present T cell receptor beta chain was sequenced within a study of T cell responses to AZD1222 COVID-19 vaccine. Findings and caveats of the study: Spike regions recognized by vaccine-associated CD4 TCRs spanned the protein, led by 160-218 and 743-854. The donor cohort was predominantly white British with a female majority, and clonal diversity may have been underestimated. Baseline seropositivity characterized only a handful of AZD1222 recipients. Sampling that yielded the repertoires occurred only after the peak T cell response.

The ends were cut back, 5 bases at V and 1 base at J, with 9 bases in the middle. Per germline, CDR1 LNHDA and CDR2 SQIVND (reference sequence). This CDR3 comprises 13 residues. Repertoires were generated with immunoSEQ multiplex PCR, while TCRdb's copy carries only in-frame clones and drops some. This sample yields around 60,000 clones, of which 80% to 90% are seen a single time; 4.9% belongs to the top ten. To note about this clone: What it binds is unknown.

The specimen comprised peripheral blood, sampled on day 0 of AZD1222 vaccination. V and J are TRBV19 and TRBJ2-7; tentatively, D is TRBD2 (6 bases). The clonotype comes from an adult in good health. The CDR3 loop reads CASSPGGSYEQYF. The DNA of the CDR3 is TGTGCCAGTAGTCCCGGGGGTTCCTACGAGCAGTACTTC.